A selection of T cell receptor beta chains follows, all from one sample in a study of T cells in localized non-small cell lung cancer. Assay used: immunoSEQ multiplex PCR; TCRdb lists only in-frame clones, some missing. The sample lists some 1,300 clones; roughly a fifth were seen once. The sample consisted of normal lung tissue next to the tumor, taken before any cancer treatment. The receptors were sampled from an older male donor with stage III squamous cell lung carcinoma. CDR3s include the opening cysteine and the closing phenylalanine or tryptophan. Fields, in order: J gene, D gene, clone size, V gene, CDR3 protein, CDR3 DNA. A D gene is named only where the DNA matches it firmly. Not all rows give a size; the values are once, few, many and, for expanded clones, a class.

j_call: TRBJ1-6
d_call: -
clone_size: -
v_call: TRBV19
cdr3_aa: CASSYGALSSPLHF
cdr3_nt: TGTGCCAGTAGTTACGGAGCATTATCTTCACCCCTCCACTTT

j_call: TRBJ2-2
d_call: TRBD2
clone_size: -
v_call: TRBV29-1
cdr3_aa: CSALAGVTGELFF
cdr3_nt: TGCAGCGCACTAGCGGGGGTGACCGGGGAGCTGTTTTTT

j_call: TRBJ2-3
d_call: -
clone_size: few
v_call: TRBV6-8
cdr3_aa: CASSYTFGDTQYF
cdr3_nt: TGTGCCAGCAGTTACACCTTCGGAGATACGCAGTATTTT

j_call: TRBJ1-5
d_call: -
clone_size: few
v_call: TRBV6-8
cdr3_aa: CASRRRVSNQPQHF
cdr3_nt: TGTGCCAGCAGGCGACGGGTTAGCAATCAGCCCCAGCATTTT

j_call: TRBJ2-3
d_call: -
clone_size: medium-sized
v_call: TRBV6-8
cdr3_aa: CASNRDATLPTQYF
cdr3_nt: TGTGCCAGCAACCGGGACGCCACGCTTCCTACGCAGTATTTT

j_call: TRBJ1-1
d_call: -
clone_size: few
v_call: TRBV11-3
cdr3_aa: CASSLVGGPGTEAFF
cdr3_nt: TGTGCCAGCAGCTTAGTTGGGGGGCCGGGTACTGAAGCTTTCTTT

j_call: TRBJ1-1
d_call: -
clone_size: -
v_call: TRBV6-8
cdr3_aa: CASRVMNTEAFF
cdr3_nt: TGTGCCAGCCGGGTCATGAACACTGAAGCTTTCTTT

j_call: TRBJ2-7
d_call: TRBD2
clone_size: few
v_call: TRBV9
cdr3_aa: CASSVGPGGEQYF
cdr3_nt: TGTGCCAGCAGCGTAGGTCCGGGAGGCGAGCAGTACTTC

j_call: TRBJ1-2
d_call: TRBD1
clone_size: few
v_call: TRBV6-8
cdr3_aa: CASSSTGGPDGYTF
cdr3_nt: TGTGCCAGCAGCTCGACAGGGGGCCCAGATGGCTACACCTTC

j_call: TRBJ1-5
d_call: TRBD1
clone_size: -
v_call: TRBV15
cdr3_aa: CATSRDPPGQGDQPQHF
cdr3_nt: TGTGCCACCAGCAGAGATCCCCCCGGACAGGGAGATCAGCCCCAGCATTTT

j_call: TRBJ1-4
d_call: -
clone_size: -
v_call: TRBV1
cdr3_aa: CASSPLTRGEKLFF
cdr3_nt: TGCGCCAGCAGCCCCCTGACCAGGGGCGAAAAACTGTTTTTT

j_call: TRBJ2-1
d_call: -
clone_size: few
v_call: TRBV6-8
cdr3_aa: CASSPVAEEEQFF
cdr3_nt: TGTGCCAGCAGTCCGGTTGCCGAGGAAGAGCAGTTCTTC

j_call: TRBJ2-1
d_call: -
clone_size: medium-sized
v_call: TRBV6-8
cdr3_aa: CASSYSSGNEQFF
cdr3_nt: TGTGCCAGCAGTTACTCGTCGGGAAATGAGCAGTTCTTC

j_call: TRBJ2-3
d_call: -
clone_size: -
v_call: TRBV6-8
cdr3_aa: CASSYSGRPDTQYF
cdr3_nt: TGTGCCAGCAGTTACTCAGGGCGACCAGATACGCAGTATTTT

j_call: TRBJ2-1
d_call: TRBD2
clone_size: medium-sized
v_call: TRBV11-3
cdr3_aa: CASSPRALAGSNREQFF
cdr3_nt: TGTGCCAGCAGCCCCAGGGCTCTAGCGGGTTCTAACAGGGAGCAGTTCTTC

j_call: TRBJ1-5
d_call: -
clone_size: few
v_call: TRBV6-8
cdr3_aa: CASSYSTGEDQPQHF
cdr3_nt: TGTGCCAGCAGTTACTCTACCGGGGAGGATCAGCCCCAGCATTTT

j_call: TRBJ1-6
d_call: -
clone_size: medium-sized
v_call: TRBV6-8
cdr3_aa: CASSYPPRRNNSPLHF
cdr3_nt: TGTGCCAGCAGTTACCCCCCACGAAGAAATAATTCACCCCTCCACTTT

j_call: TRBJ2-3
d_call: TRBD2
clone_size: few
v_call: TRBV9
cdr3_aa: CASSLGTSGTDTQYF
cdr3_nt: TGTGCCAGCAGCCTTGGGACTAGCGGCACAGATACGCAGTATTTT